The present T cell receptor beta chain was sequenced within a study of T cell repertoires in cytomegalovirus infection. Across the study: It can be stated that public TCR beta signatures indicated CMV infection as well as a matching HLA type. Findings and caveats of the study: Cumulative public TCR beta family frequency identified CMV carriers with the relevant HLA. HLA-C-restricted CMV-specific TCR beta clonotypes were dominant in the ex vivo response.

TCRdb itself ran the reads through MiXCR, one entry per CDR3 protein. There are approximately 400,000 distinct CDR3 sequences in the sample; roughly 30% occur only once, and roughly an eighth lies in the top ten. There are a few counts of this clonotype. The antigen remains unidentified. V dropped 0 bases and J dropped 9 bases, with 12 bases sitting between them. CDR1 is SGHVS and CDR2 is FNYEAQ in the germline V gene. The length of the CDR3 is 14 residues. The clonotype comes from a human donor in good health (CMV status not recorded). Some clones in this sample may be carry-over from other donors' samples. This chain connects TRBV7-6 to TRBJ2-1; D gene ambiguous. Sequenced: PBMCs. The CDR3 nucleotides read TGTGCCAGCAGCTTAGCGCTGGATTGGGGTGAGCAGTTCTTC. It specifies CASSLALDWGEQFF.